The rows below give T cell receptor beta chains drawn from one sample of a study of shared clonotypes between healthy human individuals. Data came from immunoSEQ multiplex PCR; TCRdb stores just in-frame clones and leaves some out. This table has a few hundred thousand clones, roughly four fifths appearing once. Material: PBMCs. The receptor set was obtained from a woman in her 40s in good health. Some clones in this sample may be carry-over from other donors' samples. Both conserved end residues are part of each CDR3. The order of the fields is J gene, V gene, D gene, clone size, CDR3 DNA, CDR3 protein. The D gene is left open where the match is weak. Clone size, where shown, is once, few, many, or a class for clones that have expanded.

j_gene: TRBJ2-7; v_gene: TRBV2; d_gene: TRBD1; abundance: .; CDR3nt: TGTGCCAGCAGTGCCACGGGACAGGGAGGGGAGCAGTACTTC; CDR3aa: CASSATGQGGEQYF
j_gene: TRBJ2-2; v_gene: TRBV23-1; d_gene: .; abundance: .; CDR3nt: TGCGCCAGCAGTCAGTCCACGGGGTCCGGGGAGCTGTTTTTT; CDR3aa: CASSQSTGSGELFF
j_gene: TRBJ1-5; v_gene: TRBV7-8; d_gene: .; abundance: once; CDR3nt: TGTGCCAGCAGCGGAGCAGGGAATCAGCCCCAGCATTTT; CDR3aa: CASSGAGNQPQHF
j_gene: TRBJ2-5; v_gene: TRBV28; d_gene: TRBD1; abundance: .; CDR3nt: TGTGCCAGCAGTCCCCGGGACAGACACCAAGAGACCCAGTACTTC; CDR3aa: CASSPRDRHQETQYF
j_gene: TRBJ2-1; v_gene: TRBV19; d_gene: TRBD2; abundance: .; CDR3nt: TGTGCCAGTAGTACTAGCGGGAGTATAGATGAGCAGTTCTTC; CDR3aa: CASSTSGSIDEQFF
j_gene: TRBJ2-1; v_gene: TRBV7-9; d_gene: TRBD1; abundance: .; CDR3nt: TGTGCCAGCAGCACGCCGTGGACAGGGGCGAGTAACAATGAGCAGTTCTTC; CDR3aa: CASSTPWTGASNNEQFF
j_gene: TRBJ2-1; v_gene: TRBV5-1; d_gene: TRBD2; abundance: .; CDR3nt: TGCGCCAGCAGCTTGGCCCCCGGGACTAGCGATTTCAATGAGCAGTTCTTC; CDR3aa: CASSLAPGTSDFNEQFF
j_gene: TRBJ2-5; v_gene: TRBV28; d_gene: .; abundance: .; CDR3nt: TGTGCCAGCAGCCAAAGGGGAGAGACCCAGTACTTC; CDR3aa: CASSQRGETQYF
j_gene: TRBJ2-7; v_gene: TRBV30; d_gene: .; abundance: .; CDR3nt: TGTGCCTGGCGGGGTCCCTACGAGCAGTACTTC; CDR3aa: CAWRGPYEQYF
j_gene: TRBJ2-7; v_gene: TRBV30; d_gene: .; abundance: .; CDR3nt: TGTGCCTGGAGTCCTGGGGGAGCTAAGGACGAGCAGTACTTC; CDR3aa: CAWSPGGAKDEQYF
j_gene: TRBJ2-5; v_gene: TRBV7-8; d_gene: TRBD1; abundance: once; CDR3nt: TGTGCCAGCAGCTTAGGGGGACAGTCGGGGGAGACCCAGTACTTC; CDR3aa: CASSLGGQSGETQYF
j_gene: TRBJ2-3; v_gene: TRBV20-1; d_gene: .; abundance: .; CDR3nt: TGCAGTGCTAGAAATGTAGATACGCAGTATTTT; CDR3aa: CSARNVDTQYF
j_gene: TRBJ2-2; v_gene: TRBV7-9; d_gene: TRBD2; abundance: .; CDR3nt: TGTGCCAGCAGCCCGGTAGCGGGAGGAATCGGGGAGCTGTTTTTT; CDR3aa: CASSPVAGGIGELFF
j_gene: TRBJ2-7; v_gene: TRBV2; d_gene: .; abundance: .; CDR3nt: TGTGCCAGCAGTGTTAGCGGAACCTACGAGCAGTACTTC; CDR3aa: CASSVSGTYEQYF
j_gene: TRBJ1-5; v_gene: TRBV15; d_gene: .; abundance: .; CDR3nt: TGTGCCACCAGCAAGCCCTCCGGGCAAACCAATCAGCCCCAGCATTTT; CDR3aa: CATSKPSGQTNQPQHF
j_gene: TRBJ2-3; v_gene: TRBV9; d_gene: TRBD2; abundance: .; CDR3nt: TGTGCCAGCAGCGTAGGGACTAGCGGGATAATCACAGATACGCAGTATTTT; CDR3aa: CASSVGTSGIITDTQYF
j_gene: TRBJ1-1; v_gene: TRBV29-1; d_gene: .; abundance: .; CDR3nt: TGCAGCTTTAAGGAGAACACTGAAGCTTTCTTT; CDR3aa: CSFKENTEAFF
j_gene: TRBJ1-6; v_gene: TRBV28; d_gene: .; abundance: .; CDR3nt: TGTGCCAGCAGTTTGGCACAGTATAATTCACCCCTCCACTTT; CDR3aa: CASSLAQYNSPLHF
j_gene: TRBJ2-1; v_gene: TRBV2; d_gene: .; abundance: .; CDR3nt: TGTGCCAGCAGTGCCGGGTACAATGAGCAGTTCTTC; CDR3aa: CASSAGYNEQFF
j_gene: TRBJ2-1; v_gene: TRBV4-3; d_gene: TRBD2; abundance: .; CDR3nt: TGCGCCAGCAGCCGTACTCTAGCGGGAGGGCCCTCGAATGAGCAGTTCTTC; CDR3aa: CASSRTLAGGPSNEQFF
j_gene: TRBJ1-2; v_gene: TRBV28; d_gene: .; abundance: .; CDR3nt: TGTGCCAGCAGTGCCCCGGGGGTTTATGGCTACACCTTC; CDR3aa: CASSAPGVYGYTF
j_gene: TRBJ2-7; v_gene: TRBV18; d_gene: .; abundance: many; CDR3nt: TGTGCCAGCTCGATACAGCAGGGGCCATCCTACGAGCAGTACTTC; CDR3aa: CASSIQQGPSYEQYF
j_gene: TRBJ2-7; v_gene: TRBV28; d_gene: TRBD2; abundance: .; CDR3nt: TGTGCCAGCAGTCTAGCGGGACCCCTCGGCCACGAGCAGTACTTC; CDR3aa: CASSLAGPLGHEQYF
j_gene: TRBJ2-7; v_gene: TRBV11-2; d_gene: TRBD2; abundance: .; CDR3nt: TGTGCCAGCAGCGATAGCGGGAGGGCCTTACTTTATTCCTACGAGCAGTACTTC; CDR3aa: CASSDSGRALLYSYEQYF
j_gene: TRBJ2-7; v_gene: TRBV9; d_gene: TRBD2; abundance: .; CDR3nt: TGTGCCAGCAGCGCAACTACTAGCGGGGGACTCGAGCAGTACTTC; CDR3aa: CASSATTSGGLEQYF
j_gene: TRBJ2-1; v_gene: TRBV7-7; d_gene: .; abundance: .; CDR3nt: TGTGCCAGCAGCCTCGGCTGGGGTCGTCCCTACAATGAGCAGTTCTTC; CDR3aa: CASSLGWGRPYNEQFF
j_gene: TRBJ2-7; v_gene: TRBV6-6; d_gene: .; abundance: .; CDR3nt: TGTGCCAGCAGTTACTCGAGGGTAGCGGAGGCCTACGAGCAGTACTTC; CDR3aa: CASSYSRVAEAYEQYF
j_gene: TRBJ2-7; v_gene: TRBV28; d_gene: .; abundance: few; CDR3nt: TGTGCCAGTGAGACCGTTGGGGGCTACGAGCAGTACTTC; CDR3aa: CASETVGGYEQYF
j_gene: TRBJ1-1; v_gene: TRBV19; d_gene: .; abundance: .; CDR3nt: TGTGCCAGTAGTAACCCATCAGGCCCCACTGAAGCTTTCTTT; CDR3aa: CASSNPSGPTEAFF
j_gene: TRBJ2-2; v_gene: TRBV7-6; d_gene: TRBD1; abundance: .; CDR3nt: TGTGCCAGCACCTCCGGGACAGGGAGGACCGGGGAGCTGTTTTTT; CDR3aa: CASTSGTGRTGELFF
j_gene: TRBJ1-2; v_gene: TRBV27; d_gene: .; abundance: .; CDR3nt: TGTGCCAGCAGCTTGAACAGGGTGGCTAACTATGGCTACACCTTC; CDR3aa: CASSLNRVANYGYTF
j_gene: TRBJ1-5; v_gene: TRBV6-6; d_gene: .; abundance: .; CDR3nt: TGTGCCAGCAGTTACTTTGGGACGGATAGCAATCAGCCCCAGCATTTT; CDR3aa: CASSYFGTDSNQPQHF
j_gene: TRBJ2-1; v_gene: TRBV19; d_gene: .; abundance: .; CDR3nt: TGTGCCAGTAGACCTTGGGCAGGACAACTTGAGCAGTTCTTC; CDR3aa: CASRPWAGQLEQFF
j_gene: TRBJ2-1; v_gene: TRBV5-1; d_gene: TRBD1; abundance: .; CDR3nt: TGCGCCAGCAGCCCTGGGTATACGCGGGACAGGAGACTCGAGCAGTTCTTC; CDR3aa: CASSPGYTRDRRLEQFF
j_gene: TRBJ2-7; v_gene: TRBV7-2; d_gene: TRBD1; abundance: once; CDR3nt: TGTGCCAGCAGCGCTGCCGGGACAGCCGCCTACGAGCAGTACTTC; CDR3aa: CASSAAGTAAYEQYF